The sequence of this T cell receptor (beta chain) was determined in a study of stem cell transplantation in POMP-related autoinflammatory disease (dated by TCRdb to 2020 to 2023). For the wider study: The study hypothesized that defective thymoproteasomes impair MHC class I-dependent CD8+ T-cell differentiation and positive selection, skewing the TRB repertoire. High-throughput TRB sequencing assessed how POMP deficiency affects T-cell receptor beta repertoire diversity and CDR3 characteristics. Prior to transplant, the patients had skewing toward CD4+ naive T cells, low CD8+ T-cell proportions, and reduced T-cell cytokine secretion. Study-wide conclusions, independent of this receptor: Statistical significance for the trend toward lower diversity and increased clonality in PRAID patients was reached only for regulatory T cells. PRAID patients trended toward lower TRB diversity and higher clonality across all analyzed T-cell subsets. PRAID patients showed a restricted number of unique TRB V-J gene pairings.

This specimen's time point label, per the study, means: before hematopoietic stem cell transplant. PRAID was marked by prominent immunodeficiency together with autoinflammation. T-cell subsets (conventional T cells, CD8+ T cells, regulatory T cells, T follicular helper cells) were sorted before TRB sequencing. The protocol used for the library was the immunoSEQ multiplex PCR assay. For the original study's pipeline: Shannon entropy, which accounts for clonal size distribution, was used to quantify repertoire diversity. Clonotype distribution inequality was measured with the Gini-Simpson index (Simpson_1-D). TCRdb carries this immuneACCESS record with in-frame sequences only. Its versions omit some clonotypes, under half of them owing to an unresolved V gene in the studies checked, with the rest unexplained. The V and J calls and clone size are taken from that table; D and trimming were inferred from the DNA. For this sample the table gives 25,000 to 30,000 clones, of which about 81% were detected only once. Over 2.5% of the sample lies in the top ten.

Of note for this clone: No antigen is known for it. Base qualities were left out, and no much larger clone turns up one base away.

The specimen was CD4+ T cells from PBMCs, collected before stem cell transplantation. This sequence originates from a human donor with POMP-related autoinflammation and immune dysregulation (PRAID).

The CDR3 region has the sequence CASSVQGSTDTQYF. The DNA reads as follows: TGTGCCAGCAGCGTACAGGGTTCCACCGATACGCAGTATTTT. This sequence uses TRBV2 and TRBJ2-3, with TRBD1 perhaps the D gene, on 6 matching bases. From the cysteine up to the phenylalanine, the CDR3 has a length of 14 residues. The DNA shown is the 42-base CDR3, in frame from base 1. V gives up 6 bases and J gives up 6 bases, and the segment between their germline ends measures 16 bases. Sequences SNHLY (CDR1) and FYNNEI (CDR2) are obtained from the germline V gene.